This T cell receptor beta chain was captured in a study of blood T cell repertoires in COVID-19 (dated by TCRdb to 2019 to 2021). For context, the study as a whole: The collaborator samples originated in the United States, Italy and Spain and spanned the acute and convalescent phases of COVID-19. The prospective study material was composed of cDNA or gDNA derived from T cells, B-cell-depleted T cells, or PBMCs. The dataset comprised deeply sampled blood TCRbeta repertoires from subjects exposed to, actively infected with, or recovered from COVID-19. The repertoires were made available in a free public database intended to serve as a resource for research on the immune response to SARS-CoV-2. Samples were obtained from the ongoing ImmuneRACE study (first 160 participants) and from 1,254 subjects provided by 6 global collaborators. Sample metadata almost always included a de-identified subject ID, COVID-19 status, age in years and sex. Where HLA class I and class II types were available, the types were taken from metadata supplied by the sample provider, not from assay-based typing.

A second Seattle source provided samples from volunteer blood donors who had recovered from COVID-19. The collaborating institutions used their own protocols to collect whole blood in K2EDTA tubes. For TCRbeta analysis, collaborators shipped samples as frozen whole blood, isolated PBMCs, or DNA extracted from either of those sample types. The full study reports these points: How much clinical and demographic metadata was included differed by source and by participant, and the metadata was provided uncurated.

V and J are trimmed by 2 bases and 3 bases, and the gene matches miss 3 bases of the junction. The germline V gene gives CDR1 as SGHRS and CDR2 as YFSETQ. The CDR3 spans 14 residues, from the cysteine through the phenylalanine. Only CDR3 DNA remains: 42 bases, in frame from the first base. In the case of this clone: This receptor's antigen is unknown. No much larger clone is present one base from it, and per-base qualities are unavailable.

TCRbeta CDR3 regions were amplified from genomic DNA using the immunoSEQ Assay, a bias-controlled multiplex PCR. Per the original workflow: Within the assay, amplification of reference gene primers was used to estimate how many nucleated cells each sample contained. Sequence reads were collapsed and filtered to measure the absolute abundance of every unique TCRbeta CDR3 rearrangement. Productive Simpson clonality was computed per sample as the square root of Simpson's diversity index over productive rearrangements. TCRdb retrieved this table from immuneACCESS and kept in-frame rearrangements only. Not all clones are present; in checked studies, unresolved V genes account for under half, and no reason is known for the remainder. That table furnishes V, J and clone size, whereas the DNA furnished D and trimming. For this sample there are 200,000 to 250,000 clones; around 83% appear just once. The ten most abundant clones make up over 2.5% of the sample.

The receptor comes from a man aged 50 to 60 who had recovered from COVID-19. The chain couples TRBV5-1 to TRBJ2-7, with 9 bases in between that match TRBD1. Sequencing was done on a sample of peripheral blood. CDR3 region: CASSFGTGNYEQYF. The DNA sequence is as follows: TGCGCCAGCAGCTTCGGGACAGGGAACTACGAGCAGTACTTC.